The rows below give T cell receptor beta chains drawn from one sample of a study of blood T cell repertoires in COVID-19. Data came from immunoSEQ multiplex PCR; TCRdb stores just in-frame clones and leaves some out. In the table there are some 170,000 clones, roughly 82% of which are singletons. Sequencing was carried out using PBMCs or T cells enriched from blood (not recorded which). These receptor sequences come from a man aged 50 to 59 who had recovered from COVID-19. CDR3s include the opening cysteine and the closing phenylalanine or tryptophan. The D gene is left open where the match is weak.

d_call: NA; v_call: TRBV2; cdr3_length: 14; j_call: TRBJ1-3; cdr3_aa: CASSGGQDGNTIYF
d_call: TRBD2; v_call: TRBV9; cdr3_length: 16; j_call: TRBJ2-1; cdr3_aa: CASSVSGTSSYNEQFF
d_call: NA; v_call: TRBV19; cdr3_length: 14; j_call: TRBJ2-7; cdr3_aa: CASRNVGSSYEQYF
d_call: TRBD1; v_call: TRBV5-6; cdr3_length: 15; j_call: TRBJ1-6; cdr3_aa: CASSWPGQSNSPLHF
d_call: NA; v_call: TRBV9; cdr3_length: 13; j_call: TRBJ1-1; cdr3_aa: CASSVFGGGDAFF
d_call: NA; v_call: TRBV24-1; cdr3_length: 16; j_call: TRBJ1-1; cdr3_aa: CATSDIRGRGDTEAFF
d_call: NA; v_call: TRBV5-5; cdr3_length: 15; j_call: TRBJ1-1; cdr3_aa: CASSFNGLGLTEAFF
d_call: TRBD1; v_call: TRBV6-1; cdr3_length: 15; j_call: TRBJ2-3; cdr3_aa: CASREGQARGDTQYF
d_call: NA; v_call: TRBV3-1/TRBV3-2; cdr3_length: 11; j_call: TRBJ1-1; cdr3_aa: CASSATGEAFF
d_call: TRBD2; v_call: TRBV9; cdr3_length: 14; j_call: TRBJ2-7; cdr3_aa: CASSPVGGGREQYF
d_call: TRBD1; v_call: TRBV11-2; cdr3_length: 14; j_call: TRBJ1-1; cdr3_aa: CASNPGTVNTEAFF
d_call: NA; v_call: TRBV3-1/TRBV3-2; cdr3_length: 15; j_call: TRBJ1-5; cdr3_aa: CASSQVRGSNQPQHF
d_call: TRBD1; v_call: TRBV7-9; cdr3_length: 14; j_call: TRBJ1-1; cdr3_aa: CASSLATGLTEAFF
d_call: TRBD2; v_call: TRBV6-5; cdr3_length: 14; j_call: TRBJ2-7; cdr3_aa: CASREGLAGRPQYF
d_call: TRBD1; v_call: TRBV6-5; cdr3_length: 15; j_call: TRBJ2-1; cdr3_aa: CASILTGSSYNEQFF
d_call: NA; v_call: TRBV5-8; cdr3_length: 13; j_call: TRBJ1-2; cdr3_aa: CASSLGGFYGYTF
d_call: NA; v_call: TRBV5-1; cdr3_length: 14; j_call: TRBJ1-2; cdr3_aa: CASSSPEANYGYTF
d_call: NA; v_call: TRBV9; cdr3_length: 18; j_call: TRBJ1-1; cdr3_aa: CASSVVSHQTTMNTEAFF
d_call: TRBD1; v_call: TRBV5-1; cdr3_length: 15; j_call: TRBJ1-6; cdr3_aa: CASSEGQANNSPLHF
d_call: NA; v_call: TRBV5-1; cdr3_length: 13; j_call: TRBJ2-1; cdr3_aa: CASSRDNDNEQFF
d_call: TRBD2; v_call: TRBV9; cdr3_length: 16; j_call: TRBJ2-2; cdr3_aa: CASSVGTSGGTGELFF
d_call: NA; v_call: TRBV6-5; cdr3_length: 14; j_call: TRBJ1-1; cdr3_aa: CASSYRVMNTEAFF
d_call: TRBD1; v_call: TRBV6-4; cdr3_length: 16; j_call: TRBJ2-2; cdr3_aa: CASSKATGAKAGELFF